Below, 25 T cell receptor beta chains from the same sample are listed, as sequenced in a study of blood T cell repertoires in COVID-19. Assay: immunoSEQ multiplex PCR; the TCRdb copy retains only in-frame clones and omits some. Of 110,000 to 150,000 clones in the sample, around 82% were seen once. Sequencing input: peripheral blood. Receptors originate from a human donor in a cohort sampled during active COVID-19.

J is TRBJ1-5 and V is TRBV6-2 or TRBV6-3; D unresolved. Germline assignment: CDR1 MNHEY and CDR2 SVGEGT. The CDR3 has 16 residues. V dropped 3 bases and J dropped 3 bases, with 15 bases sitting between them. The CDR3 nucleotides read TGTGCCAGCAGTTATCCACCTTCGCAGTACAATCAGCCCCAGCATTTT. This codes for CASSYPPSQYNQPQHF.

The chain combines TRBV9 with TRBJ2-5; maybe TRBD2 (5 bases). This CDR3 contains 15 residues. Trimming pared 3 bases from V and 5 bases from J, leaving 17 bases between. Germline V gene sequence: CDR1 SGDLS, CDR2 YYNGEE. CDR3 amino acids: CASSARTGLGETQYF. Written as DNA, the CDR3 is TGTGCCAGCAGCGCCCGGACTGGCCTCGGGGAGACCCAGTACTTC.

This rearrangement joins TRBV3-1 (or the pseudogene TRBV3-2) to TRBJ2-5; 8 bases map to TRBD2. CDR3 length: 19 amino acids. The junction had 21 bases not matched to a gene; V was cut back by 5 bases and J by 4 bases. The V gene's germline CDR1 is LGHDT and CDR2 YNNKEL (reference sequence). CDR3 region: CASSVGTGGRGVWAETQYF. The DNA of the CDR3 is TGTGCCAGCAGCGTAGGGACCGGCGGGCGGGGGGTATGGGCAGAGACCCAGTACTTC.

The chain combines TRBV5-1 with TRBJ2-1; D possibly corresponds to TRBD1 (6 bases). The germline V and J ends were trimmed by 5 bases and 6 bases, with 15 bases remaining between them. Germline CDR1 and CDR2: SGHRS and YFSETQ. This CDR3 spans 14 amino acids. CDR3 in DNA: TGCGCCAGCAGTGAGTCGGACAGACGCAATGAGCAGTTCTTC. This encodes CASSESDRRNEQFF.

V gene TRBV12-5 combines with J gene TRBJ2-7, with 7 bases that match TRBD2. The CDR3 totals 15 residues. Germline-derived CDR1 and CDR2 are LGHNT and FRNRAP. J was trimmed by 2 bases and V by 9 bases; bases with no gene match: 13. The CDR3 DNA is TGTGCTAGCTCCGACAAAAAAGCGGGGACCTACGAGCAGTACGTC. Protein product: CASSDKKAGTYEQYV.

J is TRBJ1-2 and V is TRBV29-1, with no clear D. CDR3 length: 12 amino acids. CDR1 SQVTM and CDR2 ANQGSEA come from the germline V gene. Deletions cut 7 bases from V and 4 bases from J, with 13 bases between. The CDR3 region is CSAAGDTYGYTF. The CDR3 coding sequence is TGCAGCGCCGCCGGGGATACCTATGGCTACACCTTC.

V is TRBV29-1 and J is TRBJ2-5; TRBD2 is a possible D gene (5 bases). This CDR3 is built from 15 residues. Germline CDR1 and CDR2: SQVTM and ANQGSEA. The V end lost 3 bases, the J end lost 2 bases, and 16 bases lay between the germline ends. The CDR3 loop is CSVDGGGPLQETQYF. CDR3 in DNA: TGCAGCGTTGATGGCGGAGGACCCTTGCAAGAGACCCAGTACTTC.

This clone came up once. V gene TRBV3-1 (or the pseudogene TRBV3-2) combines with J gene TRBJ1-4, with D tentatively TRBD1 (6 bases). Germline CDR1 is LGHDT and CDR2 is YNNKEL (reference sequence). Deletions cut 8 bases from V and 8 bases from J, with 12 bases between. CDR3 length: 12 residues. In DNA form, the CDR3 reads TGTGCCAGCTACGCAGGGGACGAAAAACTGTTTTTT. Its protein is CASYAGDEKLFF.

The chain combines TRBV7-3 with TRBJ2-1, with 8 nucleotides matching TRBD2. From germline, CDR1 is SGHTA and CDR2 FQGTGA. This CDR3 contains 17 residues. The trim removed 2 bases at V and 4 bases at J, leaving 10 bases unmatched. CDR3 sequence (DNA): TGTGCCAGCAGCTTATCATCCAGCGGGAGTGGGTACAATGAGCAGTTCTTC. The encoded protein is CASSLSSSGSGYNEQFF.

The V call is TRBV5-6, the J call TRBJ2-5; 7 positions agree with TRBD2. This CDR3 is built from 15 residues. J was trimmed by 5 bases and V by 5 bases; bases with no gene match: 12. The germline gives CDR1 SGHDT, CDR2 YYEEEE. The CDR3 spells CASSFARTRSETQYF. Here the CDR3 DNA reads TGTGCCAGCAGTTTTGCCCGGACTAGAAGCGAGACCCAGTACTTC.

The chain has TRBV2 and TRBJ1-1, with D possibly being TRBD1 (5 bases). This CDR3 is 15 amino acids long. The germline V and J ends were trimmed by 2 bases and 1 base, with 11 bases remaining between them. In germline, CDR1 is SNHLY, CDR2 FYNNEI. The CDR3 here is CASSERGPGNTEAFF. The DNA of the CDR3 is TGTGCCAGCAGTGAAAGGGGCCCTGGGAACACTGAAGCTTTCTTT.

The chain joins TRBV5-1 to TRBJ2-2, with D possibly matching TRBD2 (5 bases). The V gene lost 1 base and the J gene lost 7 bases, with 14 bases spanning the gap. CDR1 SGHRS and CDR2 YFSETQ come from the germline V gene. The CDR3 length is 15 residues. CDR3 DNA: TGCGCCAGCAGCTTGTCGGGTCTAGCAAGCGGGGAGCTGTTTTTT. Translation gives CASSLSGLASGELFF.

The count of this clone is one. V and J are TRBV9 and TRBJ2-1; D ambiguous. Trimming pared 0 bases from V and 3 bases from J, leaving 10 bases between. In germline, CDR1 is SGDLS, CDR2 YYNGEE. CDR3 length equals 15 residues. CDR3 residues: CASSVVGAYYNEQFF. Written as DNA, the CDR3 is TGTGCCAGCAGCGTAGTAGGAGCGTACTACAATGAGCAGTTCTTC.

This clone was seen only a few times. This chain uses TRBV13 with TRBJ2-3, with 11 bases fitting TRBD2. Germline values: CDR1 PRHDT, CDR2 FYEKMQ (reference sequence). This CDR3 is 17 amino acids long. Trimming removed 4 bases from V and 0 bases from J; junction bases left unmatched: 6. The CDR3 DNA reads as TGTGCCAGCAGCTCTAGACTAGCGGGGACTAGCACAGATACGCAGTATTTT. This translates into CASSSRLAGTSTDTQYF.

The J gene is TRBJ2-3, the V gene TRBV4-1; 7 nucleotides match TRBD1. Trimming took 1 base from V and 2 from J; bases not matched to a gene: 6. The CDR3 has 16 residues. Germline V gene sequence: CDR1 MGHRA, CDR2 YSYEKL. CDR3 bases: TGCGCCAGCAGCCAAGCCCCCGGGACAGACACAGATACGCAGTATTTT. Translating gives CASSQAPGTDTDTQYF.

This sequence joins TRBV7-8 and TRBJ2-3; 13 nucleotides line up with TRBD2. The trim removed 5 bases at V and 4 bases at J, leaving 3 bases unmatched. The CDR3 runs to 15 residues. In germline, CDR1 is SGHVS, CDR2 FQNEAQ. CDR3 amino acids: CASSRTSGSPDTQYF. The DNA of the CDR3 is TGTGCCAGCAGCCGGACTAGCGGGAGTCCAGATACGCAGTATTTT.

This clone was found once. V usage is TRBV14 and J usage is TRBJ2-1; 10 nucleotides agree with TRBD2. Trimming removed 4 bases from V and 7 bases from J; junction bases left unmatched: 16. The CDR3 covers 18 residues. CDR1 is SGHDN and CDR2 is FVKESK in the germline V gene. CDR3 sequence: CASSPITGLADRINEQFF. CDR3 DNA sequence: TGTGCCAGCAGCCCCATAACAGGACTAGCGGACCGTATTAATGAGCAGTTCTTC.

The sample holds a few counts of this clone. The rearrangement links TRBV7-3 to TRBJ1-5; D ambiguous. CDR1 is SGHTA, CDR2 FQGTGA, per germline. Trimming cost V 0 bases and J 8 bases, with 2 bases left between them. The CDR3 is made up of 11 amino acids. CDR3 DNA: TGTGCCAGCAGCTTAACCGAGCCCCAGCATTTT. This encodes CASSLTEPQHF.

The V gene is TRBV2, the J gene TRBJ1-2, with D possibly matching TRBD1 (5 bases). This CDR3 has 12 residues. Trimming shortened V by 7 bases and J by 8 bases, and 14 bases separated the two germline ends. Germline V gene sequence: CDR1 SNHLY, CDR2 FYNNEI. CDR3: CASNEGREGYTF. The CDR3 bases are TGTGCCAGCAATGAGGGGCGAGAGGGCTACACCTTC.

V and J are TRBV27 and TRBJ2-4; D is perhaps TRBD2 (6 bases). This CDR3 is 14 amino acids long. Trimming shortened V by 5 bases and J by 0 bases, and 8 bases separated the two germline ends. Germline V gene lookup returns CDR1 MNHEY and CDR2 SMNVEV (reference sequence). The CDR3 is CASSEGLAKNIQYF. CDR3 bases: TGTGCCAGCAGTGAGGGACTAGCCAAAAACATTCAGTACTTC.

The chain employs TRBV6-2 or TRBV6-3 and TRBJ2-7; 8 bases are a match to TRBD1. The CDR3 length is 12 residues. V dropped 5 bases and J dropped 3; count of bases not matched to a gene: 0. CDR1 is MNHEY, CDR2 SVGEGT, per germline. The CDR3 is CASSDRGYEQYV. CDR3 bases: TGTGCCAGCAGTGACAGGGGCTACGAGCAGTACGTC.

The V and J genes are TRBV3-1 (or the pseudogene TRBV3-2) and TRBJ1-1, with a possible D match to TRBD1 (6 bases). Between the trimmed V and J ends, which lost 3 bases and 10 bases, there was a span of 18 bases. The CDR3 length is 14 residues. Germline loops: CDR1 LGHDT, CDR2 YNNKEL (reference sequence). DNA for the CDR3: TGTGCCAGCAGCCACCTGGGACCCCAAGGGGGAGCTTTCTTT. It is translated as CASSHLGPQGGAFF.

This rearrangement joins TRBV6-1 to TRBJ1-2; D unclear. Germline V gives CDR1 MNHNS, CDR2 SASEGT. The CDR3 spans 11 residues. The V and J ends lost 1 base and 14 bases respectively, with 11 bases between them. CDR3 residues: CASSEGYSLTF. In DNA, the CDR3 is TGTGCCAGCAGTGAAGGGTATAGTTTAACCTTC.

The V gene is TRBV29-1, the J gene TRBJ1-1; weak D call: TRBD1 (6 bases). This CDR3 is built from 12 residues. With 6 bases removed from V and 0 bases from J, the gap between germline ends came to 8 bases. CDR1 is SQVTM, CDR2 ANQGSEA, per germline. In DNA form, the CDR3 reads TGCAGCGTAACAGGGATGAACACTGAAGCTTTCTTT. This encodes CSVTGMNTEAFF.

The V call is TRBV5-4, the J call TRBJ2-5; 7 nucleotides line up with TRBD1. CDR3 length: 15 amino acids. V trimming: 1 base; J trimming: 1 base; junction bases outside the gene matches: 4. Germline values: CDR1 SGHNT, CDR2 YYREEE (reference sequence). The CDR3 here is CASSLRGGIQETQYF. CDR3 bases: TGTGCCAGCAGCTTGCGAGGGGGCATCCAAGAGACCCAGTACTTC.